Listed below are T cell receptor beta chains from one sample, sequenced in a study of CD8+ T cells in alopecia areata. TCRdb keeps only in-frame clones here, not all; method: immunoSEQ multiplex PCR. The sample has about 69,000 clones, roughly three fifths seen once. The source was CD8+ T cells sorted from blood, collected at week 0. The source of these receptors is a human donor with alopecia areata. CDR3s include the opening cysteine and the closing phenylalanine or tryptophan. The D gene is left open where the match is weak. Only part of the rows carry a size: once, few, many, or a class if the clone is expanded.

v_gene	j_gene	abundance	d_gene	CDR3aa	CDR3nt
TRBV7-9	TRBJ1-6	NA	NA	CASSLLGRHSPLHF	TGTGCCAGCAGCCTCCTAGGGAGGCATTCACCCCTCCACTTT
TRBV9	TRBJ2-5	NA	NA	CASSGISETQYF	TGTGCCAGCAGCGGAATCTCAGAGACCCAGTACTTC
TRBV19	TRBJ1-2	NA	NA	CASTDTNYGYTF	TGTGCCAGTACTGACACCAACTATGGCTACACCTTC
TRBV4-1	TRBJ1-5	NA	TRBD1	CASSQDREGASQPQHF	TGCGCCAGCAGCCAAGATCGGGAGGGGGCAAGTCAGCCCCAGCATTTT
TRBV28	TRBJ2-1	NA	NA	CASSLVTDTYNEQFF	TGTGCCAGCAGTTTAGTCACGGATACTTACAATGAGCAGTTCTTC
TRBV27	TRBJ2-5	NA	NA	CASSLHLGAETQYF	TGTGCCAGCAGTCTCCACCTAGGAGCGGAGACCCAGTACTTC
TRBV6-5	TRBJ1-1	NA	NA	CASSYGGTEAFF	TGTGCCAGCAGTTACGGAGGGACTGAAGCTTTCTTT
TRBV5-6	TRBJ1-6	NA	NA	CASSPHLRTLTDSPLHF	TGTGCCAGCAGCCCCCACCTCCGGACTCTGACTGATTCACCCCTCCACTTT
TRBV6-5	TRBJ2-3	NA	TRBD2	CASSPGGGLIDTQYF	TGTGCCAGCAGCCCCGGCGGGGGACTCATAGATACGCAGTATTTT
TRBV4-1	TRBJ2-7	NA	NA	CASSQDRRGDEQYF	TGCGCCAGCAGCCAAGACAGACGCGGGGACGAGCAGTACTTC
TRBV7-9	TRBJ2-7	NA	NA	CASRSGGSVYEQYF	TGTGCCAGCAGATCGGGGGGCAGCGTCTACGAGCAGTACTTC
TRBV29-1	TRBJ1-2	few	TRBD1	CSVEDVGTGVRGYGYTF	TGCAGCGTTGAAGATGTAGGGACAGGGGTACGGGGCTATGGCTACACCTTC
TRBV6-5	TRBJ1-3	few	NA	CASRLEQGAGNTIYF	TGTGCCAGCAGGTTAGAACAGGGAGCCGGAAACACCATATATTTT
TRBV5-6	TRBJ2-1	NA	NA	CASSLARMEQFF	TGTGCCAGCAGCTTGGCTAGGATGGAGCAGTTCTTC
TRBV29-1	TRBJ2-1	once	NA	CSVEDWRDSSNEQFF	TGCAGCGTTGAAGATTGGCGGGACAGCAGCAATGAGCAGTTCTTC
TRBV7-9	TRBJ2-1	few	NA	CASSSRESYVHNEQFF	TGTGCCAGCAGCTCTAGGGAGTCGTACGTACACAATGAGCAGTTCTTC
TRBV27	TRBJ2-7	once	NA	CASSLLADIYEQYF	TGTGCCAGCAGTTTACTGGCGGACATCTACGAGCAGTACTTC
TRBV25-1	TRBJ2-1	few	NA	CASSVSRFSYNEQFF	TGTGCCAGCAGTGTATCCAGGTTCTCCTACAATGAGCAGTTCTTC
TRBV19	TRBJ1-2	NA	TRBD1	CASTGTGYGYTF	TGTGCCAGTACTGGGACAGGGTATGGCTACACCTTC
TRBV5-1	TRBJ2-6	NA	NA	CASSLGPNMNSGANVLTF	TGCGCCAGCAGCTTGGGACCTAACATGAACTCTGGGGCCAACGTCCTGACTTTC
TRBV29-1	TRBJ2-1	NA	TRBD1	CSVKGQESSYNEQFF	TGCAGCGTAAAGGGACAGGAGAGCTCCTACAATGAGCAGTTCTTC
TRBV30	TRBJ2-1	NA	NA	CAWSAGVGNNEQFF	TGTGCCTGGAGTGCAGGGGTTGGGAACAATGAGCAGTTCTTC
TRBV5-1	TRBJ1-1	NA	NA	CASSLDYRRGAGTEAFF	TGCGCCAGCAGCTTGGATTATCGCCGGGGGGCTGGCACTGAAGCTTTCTTT
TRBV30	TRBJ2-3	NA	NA	CACSPLGQSTDTQYF	TGTGCCTGCTCCCCCCTGGGACAAAGCACAGATACGCAGTATTTT
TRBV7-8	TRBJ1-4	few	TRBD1	CASTNTGTGDEKLFF	TGTGCCAGCACGAACACCGGGACAGGGGACGAAAAACTGTTTTTT
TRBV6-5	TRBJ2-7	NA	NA	CAIRDGSYEQYF	TGTGCCATCCGAGACGGCTCCTACGAGCAGTACTTC
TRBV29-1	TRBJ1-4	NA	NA	CSRIWSDEKLFF	TGCAGCAGGATCTGGTCCGATGAAAAACTGTTTTTT
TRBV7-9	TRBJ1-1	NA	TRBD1	CASRQGQGRNTEAFF	TGTGCCAGCAGGCAAGGACAGGGGAGGAACACTGAAGCTTTCTTT
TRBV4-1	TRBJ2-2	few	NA	CASNDSPNTGELFF	TGCGCCAGCAACGACAGCCCAAACACCGGGGAGCTGTTTTTT
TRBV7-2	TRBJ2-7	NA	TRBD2	CASSSGSGLAIYEQYF	TGTGCCAGCAGTTCTGGTTCGGGACTAGCCATCTACGAGCAGTACTTC